This section outlines one T cell receptor (beta chain) sequence together with its context. Its antigen is unidentified. The sample comes from a study of CD8 T cells in ankylosing spondylitis. Study conclusions and caveats: CD8+ disease-linked clones were present at relatively low frequencies in blood. Clones tied to disease were said to be significantly enriched in matched ankylosing spondylitis synovial fluid.

For TCR beta, libraries came from quantitative 5'-RACE with molecular barcodes. TCRdb analysed the 5' RACE reads with MiXCR anew, one entry per CDR3 protein. The repertoire has about 220,000 distinct CDR3 sequences, roughly 25% of them found once; the top ten carry just over 6.5%. The trim removed 6 bases at V and 0 bases at J, leaving 0 bases unmatched. This CDR3 has 13 amino acids. Germline V lookup: CDR1 DFQATT, CDR2 SNEGSKA (reference sequence). The chain links TRBV20-1 to TRBJ1-5; 9 bases line up with TRBD1. The receptor's source is a male donor with ankylosing spondylitis or in good health (not recorded which). The material sequenced was blood, either unsorted or a sorted T cell fraction (not recorded which). For the CDR3, the DNA is TGCAGTGCGGGACAGGGTAGCAATCAGCCCCAGCATTTT. Its translation is CSAGQGSNQPQHF.